This T cell receptor (beta chain) came from a study of vaccination and CD4 T cells after COVID-19. Study-level information: In the convalescent cohort, there were six males and four females, two of them Hispanic.

Comment on this clonotype: Its antigen remains unidentified.

Germline V gives CDR1 SEHNR, CDR2 FQNEAQ (reference sequence). V was clipped by 8 bases and J by 4 bases; unmatched bases: 7. The CDR3 covers 13 residues. Treatment here: 10-day PBMC culture with coronavirus spike peptide pools or control peptides (ViraFEST assay). Cultured CD4+ T-cell DNA underwent Oncomine TCR Beta short-read sequencing. Cultures of CD4+ T cells served as the source for extracting genomic DNA. TCRdb used MiXCR to reprocess the PCR reads, holding one entry per CDR3 protein. The table has approximately 15,000 distinct CDR3 sequences, roughly 56% seen once; the top ten hold 6.5% to 9%.

The sequence was obtained from a human donor who had recovered from COVID-19. Sequences were obtained from CD4+ T cells from blood, cultured in vitro. The chain couples TRBV7-9 to TRBJ1-1; TRBD1 matches 7 bases. The CDR3: CASLRQGSTEAFF. CDR3 DNA: TGTGCCAGCCTCAGACAGGGAAGCACTGAAGCTTTCTTT.